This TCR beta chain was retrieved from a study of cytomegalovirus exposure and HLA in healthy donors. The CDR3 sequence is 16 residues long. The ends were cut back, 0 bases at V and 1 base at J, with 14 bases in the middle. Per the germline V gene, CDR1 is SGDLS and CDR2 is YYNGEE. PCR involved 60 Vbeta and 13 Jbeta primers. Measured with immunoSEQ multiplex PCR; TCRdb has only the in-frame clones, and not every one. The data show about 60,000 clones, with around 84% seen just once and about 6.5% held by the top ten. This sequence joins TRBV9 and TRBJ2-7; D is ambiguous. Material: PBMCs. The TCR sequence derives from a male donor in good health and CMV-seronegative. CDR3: CASSVGPGPSSYEQYF. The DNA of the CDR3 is TGTGCCAGCAGCGTAGGTCCAGGCCCCTCTTCCTACGAGCAGTACTTC.